One sample yielded the 14 T cell receptor beta chains listed below, sequenced in a study of cytomegalovirus exposure and HLA in healthy donors. Researchers ran the PCR with 60 Vbeta and 13 Jbeta primers. Clones were read by immunoSEQ multiplex PCR, and TCRdb kept only the in-frame ones, dropping some. Of around 170,000 clones detected, 81% appear once; the ten largest clones hold about 3.8%. Sequenced input: PBMCs. These TCRs come from a man in his fifties or sixties in good health and CMV-seronegative.

V and J are TRBV6-6 and TRBJ2-7, with a possible D match to TRBD1 (5 bases). V was shortened by 9 bases and J by 3 bases, with 12 bases between the two germline ends. The CDR3 totals 12 residues. Per the germline V gene, CDR1 is MNHNY and CDR2 is SVGAGI (reference sequence). CDR3 coding DNA: TGTGCCAGGCGGACAACTGACTACGAGCAGTACTTC. Its protein product is CARRTTDYEQYF.

This chain links TRBV5-1 with TRBJ2-5, with D possibly being TRBD2 (5 bases). Matching the DNA end better, TRBJ2-7 makes the J call doubtful. Germline loops: CDR1 SGHRS, CDR2 YFSETQ. This CDR3 is 13 amino acids long. CDR3 loop: CASSPEDGYEQYF. CDR3 coding DNA: TGCGCCAGCAGCCCGGAGGACGGCTACGAGCAGTACTTC.

The chain is built from TRBV7-2 and TRBJ1-1; possibly TRBD1 for D (6 bases). Germline V lookup: CDR1 SGHTA, CDR2 FQGNSA. Between the trimmed V and J ends, which lost 5 bases and 4 bases, there was a span of 26 bases. The CDR3 loop spans 18 amino acids. The CDR3 sequence: CASSPLLTGFISPTEAFF. The CDR3 nucleotides read TGTGCCAGCAGCCCTCTATTGACAGGCTTCATCAGTCCCACTGAAGCTTTCTTT.

The CDR3 region is CASGLVGTEVWFGDEQYF. CDR3 nucleotides: TGTGCTAGTGGTTTGGTAGGGACAGAGGTATGGTTTGGCGACGAGCAGTACTTC. The V gene is TRBV12-5, the J gene TRBJ2-7; TRBD1 agrees at 7 bases. The CDR3 is 18 amino acids. Trimming took 0 bases from V and 5 from J; bases not matched to a gene: 16. In germline, CDR1 is LGHNT, CDR2 FRNRAP.

This clone was counted between two and nine times. This chain connects TRBV2 to TRBJ1-2; 7 bases are a match to TRBD1. The V gene's germline CDR1 is SNHLY and CDR2 FYNNEI. CDR3 length: 12 amino acids. The J segment lost 7 bases and the V segment lost 6 bases, leaving 5 bases of the junction unmatched. The CDR3 is CASSEQGLGYTF. CDR3 sequence (DNA): TGTGCCAGCAGCGAACAGGGGCTTGGCTACACCTTC. The complete variable domain, with remaining parts taken from reference TRBV2 and TRBJ1-2, reads EPEVTQTPSHQVTQMGQEVILRCVPISNHLYFYWYRQILGQKVEFLVSFYNNEISEKSEIFDDQFSVERPDGSNFTLKIRSTKLEDSAMYFCASSEQGLGYTFGSGTRLTVV.

This clone was found once. The CDR3 DNA sequence: TGTGCCAGCAGAGCAGGGGGCGGGAATGAGCAGTTCTTC. This codes for CASRAGGGNEQFF. The chain carries TRBV6-1 and TRBJ2-1; TRBD1 agrees at 8 bases. CDR1 and CDR2 (germline): MNHNS, SASEGT. Trimming took 6 bases from V and 7 from J; bases not matched to a gene: 5. The CDR3 runs to 13 residues.

The chain is built from TRBV11-2 and TRBJ2-1, with 7 bases lining up with TRBD1. Germline V gene lookup returns CDR1 SGHAT and CDR2 FQNNGV. The CDR3 contains 13 residues. V shed 6 bases and J 7 bases; nucleotides not matched to a gene: 6. The CDR3 loop is CASSPSRGNEQFF. For the CDR3, the DNA is TGTGCCAGCAGTCCCAGCAGGGGGAATGAGCAGTTCTTC.

The chain recombines TRBV20-1 with TRBJ1-1; a weak D match, TRBD1 (6 bases). The CDR3 runs to 11 residues. CDR1 and CDR2 from the germline V gene are DFQATT and SNEGSKA (reference sequence). The CDR3 nucleotides read TGCAAGGGACAAAAGAACACTGAAGCTTTCTTT. Its protein is CKGQKNTEAFF.

The chain uses TRBV6-6 and TRBJ1-6, with D possibly being TRBD1 (5 bases). This CDR3 region has 15 residues. CDR1 MNHNY and CDR2 SVGAGI come from the germline V gene (reference sequence). V lost 5 bases to trimming and J lost 4 bases, with 12 bases between them. CDR3 coding DNA: TGTGCCAGCAGTGGCGACGGGGGGTATAATTCACCCCTCCACTTT. Its protein is CASSGDGGYNSPLHF.

The chain has TRBV27 and TRBJ1-1; TRBD1 aligns across 7 bases. This CDR3 region has 14 residues. Germline V lookup: CDR1 MNHEY, CDR2 SMNVEV (reference sequence). The trim removed 5 bases at V and 2 bases at J, leaving 5 bases unmatched. CDR3 sequence reads: CASSNRGANTEAFF. In nucleotides, the CDR3 is TGTGCCAGCAGTAACAGGGGCGCCAACACTGAAGCTTTCTTT.

The V gene is TRBV27, the J gene TRBJ2-1; possible D gene TRBD2, 6 bases. Germline V gives CDR1 MNHEY, CDR2 SMNVEV (reference sequence). This CDR3 region has 15 residues. Trimming removed 8 bases from V and 6 bases from J, with 20 bases in between. This chain's CDR3 is CASAILPAGINEQFF. For the CDR3, the DNA is TGTGCCAGCGCCATACTGCCGGCGGGGATCAATGAGCAGTTCTTC.

The rearrangement joins TRBV20-1 to TRBJ2-4; no clear D. The germline V gene encodes CDR1 DFQATT and CDR2 SNEGSKA (reference sequence). The CDR3 is 11 amino acids. The V and J ends lost 2 bases and 9 bases respectively, with 8 bases between them. CDR3 bases: TGCAGTGCTAGAAGCGAAGGCATTCAGTACTTC. The encoded protein is CSARSEGIQYF.

This rearrangement joins TRBV4-3 to TRBJ2-5; 8 bases map to TRBD2. In germline, CDR1 is LGHNA, CDR2 YSLEER. This CDR3 region has 12 residues. Trimming removed 0 bases from V and 12 bases from J; junction bases left unmatched: 3. The DNA for the CDR3 is TGCGCCAGCAGCCAAGATAGCGGGATTAAGTACTTC. Residues: CASSQDSGIKYF.

The J gene is TRBJ1-1, the V gene TRBV6-4, with D unclear. Germline CDR1 and CDR2: MRHNA and SNTAGT. Trimming pared 4 bases from V and 5 bases from J, leaving 11 bases between. The CDR3 loop spans 13 amino acids. CDR3 in DNA: TGTGCCAGCAGTGTTCGGGGAGATACTGAAGCTTTCTTT. Translation: CASSVRGDTEAFF.